This TCR beta chain was retrieved from a study of vaccination and CD4 T cells after COVID-19. The Oncomine TCR Beta short-read assay was applied to DNA of cultured CD4+ T cells. TCRdb independently ran MiXCR on the PCR reads; one entry per CDR3 protein. The data contain around 18,000 distinct CDR3 sequences, under 40% of them singletons. CDR1 LNHNV and CDR2 YYDKDF come from the germline V gene (reference sequence). Trimming took 0 bases from V and 6 from J, leaving 5 bases between them. This CDR3 is 13 amino acids long. Regarding this clonotype: What it binds is unknown.

The treatment is: roughly 10-day PBMC culture with coronavirus spike peptide pools or control peptides (ViraFEST assay). J is TRBJ2-2 and V is TRBV15; D is uncertain. The source of this sequence is a human donor with COVID-19. Sequenced: cultured CD4+ T cells from blood. In DNA, the CDR3 is TGTGCCACCAGCAGAGATGGGGCCGGGGAGCTGTTTTTT. Its protein is CATSRDGAGELFF.